This T cell receptor (beta chain) stems from a study of CXCR3-negative and CXCR3-positive naive CD8 T cells. The libraries of TRB cDNA were constructed through 5' RACE using UMI labels. Using the 5' RACE reads, TCRdb records one entry per CDR3 protein without DNA. The record lists under 50,000 distinct CDR3 sequences, of which the ten most abundant hold under 2.5%. The CDR3 contains 15 residues. Germline lookup yields CDR1 WNHNN and CDR2 SYGVQD (reference sequence). Definition of naive CD8+ T cells rested on a CD45RO-CCR7+CD27+CD95- profile. Details on this clonotype: Antigen unknown.

Overall study results and limits: Memory cells showed distinct TRBV-TRBJ patterns, while the two naive subsets matched. Comparison of naive cells showed more hydrophobic TRB CDR3s in CXCR3-positive than in CXCR3-negative naive cells. CD5 surface expression was similar among naive subsets, and TCR strength was estimated by inference from TRB CDR3 properties.

This TCR derives from a human donor in good health. Some clones in this sample may be carry-over from other donors' samples. The chain combines TRBV10-1 with TRBJ1-4; TCRdb's D call of TRBD1 is untestable without DNA. Sequenced sample: naive CXCR3- CD8+ T cells from blood. Specified subset: CD45RO-CCR7+CD27+CD95- naive CD8+ T cells lacking CXCR3 (TNR3-). CDR3 region: CASTEGGRSGEKLFF.